The 19 T cell receptor beta chains reported below all come from one sample, sequenced in a study of blood T cell repertoires in COVID-19. Here immunoSEQ multiplex PCR was the method, and the copy in TCRdb shows in-frame clones only, minus some. The data contain 100,000 to 150,000 clones, about 87% of them singletons. The sequenced sample consisted of peripheral blood. The source of these receptors is a man aged 50 to 59 with acute or convalescent COVID-19.

The CDR3 loop is CASSLVYRGSSYEQYF. CDR3 DNA sequence: TGTGCCAGCAGCTTAGTTTATCGGGGAAGCTCCTACGAGCAGTACTTC. The chain couples TRBV7-9 to TRBJ2-7, with D possibly being TRBD2 (5 bases). The germline V gene encodes CDR1 SEHNR and CDR2 FQNEAQ (reference sequence). The CDR3 length is 16 residues. V lost 1 base, J lost 0 bases, and 13 bases lay in between.

This clone has just one count. The genes are TRBV6-2 or TRBV6-3 and TRBJ1-4; 10 nucleotides align to TRBD1. With 3 bases clipped from V and 4 bases from J, the junction kept 11 bases outside the gene matches. Germline V gene data show CDR1 as MNHEY and CDR2 as SVGEGT. This CDR3 is 18 amino acids long. The CDR3 spells CASSYGTGAPQGNEKLFF. The CDR3 bases are TGTGCCAGCAGTTATGGGACAGGGGCCCCGCAGGGTAATGAAAAACTGTTTTTT.

This chain joins TRBV3-1 (or the pseudogene TRBV3-2) and TRBJ1-1; D is perhaps TRBD1 (6 bases). Germline V gene lookup returns CDR1 LGHDT and CDR2 YNNKEL (reference sequence). The V gene lost 2 bases and the J gene lost 6 bases, with 7 bases spanning the gap. The CDR3 covers 12 residues. The CDR3 nucleotides are TGTGCCAGCAGCCAACGGACAGCTGAAGCTTTCTTT. This sequence encodes CASSQRTAEAFF.

The rearrangement links TRBV19 to TRBJ2-1; D call uncertain. Germline-derived CDR1 and CDR2 are LNHDA and SQIVND (reference sequence). V was clipped by 3 bases and J by 5 bases, with 11 bases between them. CDR3 size: 14 residues. CDR3 sequence: CASSIVGRNNEQFF. The CDR3 region has the DNA TGTGCCAGTAGTATCGTTGGCAGAAACAATGAGCAGTTCTTC.

J is TRBJ1-2 and V is TRBV29-1; TRBD1 matches 7 bases. This CDR3 has 13 amino acids. Germline CDR1 is SQVTM and CDR2 is ANQGSEA. The ends lost 7 bases at V and 1 base at J; junction bases unmatched: 6. CDR3 sequence (DNA): TGCAGCGCACTGACAGGGATTAACTATGGCTACACCTTC. This encodes CSALTGINYGYTF.

Concerning this clone itself: The same CDR3 also results from other DNA sequences found in this sample. The rearrangement links TRBV7-9 to TRBJ2-5; D is unclear. Germline V gives CDR1 SEHNR, CDR2 FQNEAQ (reference sequence). V lost 3 bases, J lost 5 bases, and 4 bases lay in between. The CDR3 extends over 11 amino acids. CDR3 coding DNA: TGTGCCAGCAGCTTCGGGGAGACCCAGTACTTC. Protein: CASSFGETQYF.

V usage is TRBV5-1 and J usage is TRBJ1-4, with a possible D match to TRBD1 (6 bases). The length of the CDR3 is 13 residues. In germline, CDR1 is SGHRS, CDR2 YFSETQ. V was shortened by 4 bases and J by 8 bases, with 12 bases between the two germline ends. The CDR3 protein is CASSESGVEKLFF. CDR3 bases: TGCGCCAGCAGCGAGTCAGGGGTGGAAAAACTGTTTTTT.

V and J are TRBV6-6 and TRBJ2-2, with D possibly being TRBD1 (5 bases). The germline CDR1 and CDR2 sequences are MNHNY and SVGAGI (reference sequence). CDR3 length equals 15 residues. V was clipped by 6 bases and J by 1 base, with 12 bases between them. The CDR3 sequence is CASRIQTGNTGELFF. CDR3 nucleotides: TGTGCCAGCAGAATCCAAACAGGGAACACCGGGGAGCTGTTTTTT.

This chain joins TRBV9 and TRBJ1-6; TRBD1 aligns across 9 bases. The CDR3 spans 15 residues. J lost 6 bases, V lost 3 bases, and 4 bases had no gene match. Germline V gene sequence: CDR1 SGDLS, CDR2 YYNGEE. The DNA of the CDR3 is TGTGCCAGCAGCGAGGGGACAGGGAGTAATTCACCCCTCCACTTT. Translation gives CASSEGTGSNSPLHF. The whole variable domain, remainder taken from reference TRBV9 and TRBJ1-6, is DSGVTQTPKHLITATGQRVTLRCSPRSGDLSVYWYQQSLDQGLQFLIQYYNGEERAKGNILERFSAQQFPDLHSELNLSSLELGDSALYFCASSEGTGSNSPLHFGNGTRLTVT.

This clone was seen only a few times. The rearrangement links TRBV11-2 to TRBJ2-2, with D maybe TRBD2 (6 bases). The CDR3 sequence is 15 residues long. The V gene's germline CDR1 is SGHAT and CDR2 FQNNGV. Trimming removed 1 base at V and 1 base at J, with 7 bases between. The CDR3 protein is CASSLAGGNTGELFF. CDR3 coding DNA: TGTGCCAGCAGCTTAGCCGGGGGGAACACCGGGGAGCTGTTTTTT.

This clone was counted ten times or more. Written as DNA, the CDR3 is TGTGCCAGCAGTTACTCCCAGGGGAACACTGAAGCTTTCTTT. It is translated as CASSYSQGNTEAFF. J is TRBJ1-1 and V is TRBV6-5, with D possibly matching TRBD1 (5 bases). This CDR3 spans 14 amino acids. Trimming shortened V by 0 bases and J by 1 base, and 6 bases separated the two germline ends. The germline gives CDR1 MNHEY, CDR2 SVGAGI.

This chain links TRBV14 with TRBJ1-1, with 9 bases that match TRBD1. The CDR3 totals 16 residues. The germline CDR1 and CDR2 sequences are SGHDN and FVKESK. The ends lost 4 bases at V and 8 bases at J; junction bases unmatched: 14. This CDR3 is CASSLPPGTGRLEAFF. The CDR3 region has the DNA TGTGCCAGCAGCCTACCTCCCGGGACAGGGAGGCTAGAAGCTTTCTTT. Combining the CDR3 with reference TRBV14 and TRBJ1-1 gives the whole variable domain EAGVTQFPSHSVIEKGQTVTLRCDPISGHDNLYWYRRVMGKEIKFLLHFVKESKQDESGMPNNRFLAERTGGTYSTLKVQPAELEDSGVYFCASSLPPGTGRLEAFFGQGTRLTVV.

This chain links TRBV7-2 with TRBJ1-5; 8 bases fit TRBD1. V was pared by 5 bases and J by 4 bases, with 7 bases of the junction left unmatched. The CDR3 has 15 amino acids. The V gene's germline CDR1 is SGHTA and CDR2 FQGNSA. The CDR3 here is CASSPADRGNQPQHF. CDR3 DNA: TGTGCCAGCAGCCCCGCTGACAGGGGAAATCAGCCCCAGCATTTT.

This clone occurred once. The V gene is TRBV28, the J gene TRBJ1-1; D is unresolved. The V end lost 10 bases, the J end lost 4 bases, and 16 bases lay between the germline ends. Germline CDR1 and CDR2: MDHEN and SYDVKM. This CDR3 spans 13 amino acids. The DNA for the CDR3 is TGTGCCACAAATTTATTGAGAGGCACTGAAGCTTTCTTT. It translates to CATNLLRGTEAFF.

The rearrangement joins TRBV20-1 to TRBJ1-2; the D gene is possibly TRBD1 (6 bases). The V gene's germline CDR1 is DFQATT and CDR2 SNEGSKA (reference sequence). The V and J ends lost 3 bases and 8 bases respectively, with 13 bases between them. The CDR3 has 12 amino acids. As DNA, the CDR3 is TGCAGTGCTAGTAATTCAGGGGTAGGCTACACCTTC. It codes for CSASNSGVGYTF.

V is TRBV29-1 and J is TRBJ2-6; no firm D call. Trimming removed 5 bases at V and 1 base at J, with 6 bases between. The CDR3 has 13 amino acids. Looked up from germline, CDR1 is SQVTM and CDR2 is ANQGSEA. CDR3 bases: TGCAGCGTTATAAAATCTGGGGCCAACGTCCTGACTTTC. Encoded protein: CSVIKSGANVLTF.

This clone was detected only a few times. The chain combines TRBV28 with TRBJ1-6, with a possible D match to TRBD1 (6 bases). The CDR3 covers 15 residues. Per the germline V gene, CDR1 is MDHEN and CDR2 is SYDVKM. V lost 6 bases, J lost 10 bases, and 19 bases lay in between. The CDR3 reads CASRDLLQGRSPLHF. CDR3 DNA: TGTGCCAGCAGGGATCTCTTACAGGGTCGCTCACCCCTCCACTTT.

The chain has TRBV5-1 and TRBJ1-1; 8 nucleotides line up with TRBD1. The length of the CDR3 is 18 residues. The V gene end was trimmed by 3 bases and the J gene end by 6 bases; junction bases not matched to a gene: 19. Looked up from germline, CDR1 is SGHRS and CDR2 is YFSETQ. CDR3 region: CASSSLLGQGFFRAEAFF. CDR3 in DNA: TGCGCCAGCAGCTCCCTCCTCGGACAGGGTTTCTTTCGTGCTGAAGCTTTCTTT.

This clone was observed a single time. The rearrangement uses TRBV15 and TRBJ2-1; D may be TRBD1 (6 bases). The CDR3 is 13 residues long. V was shortened by 3 bases and J by 10 bases, with 13 bases between the two germline ends. The germline V gene encodes CDR1 LNHNV and CDR2 YYDKDF (reference sequence). CDR3 bases: TGTGCCACCAGCAGGGACAGACAAGTAGAGCAGTTCTTC. It encodes CATSRDRQVEQFF. Full variable domain (rest looked up from reference TRBV15 and TRBJ2-1): DAMVIQNPRYQVTQFGKPVTLSCSQTLNHNVMYWYQQKSSQAPKLLFHYYDKDFNNEADTPDNFQSRRPNTSFCFLDIRSPGLGDTAMYLCATSRDRQVEQFFGPGTRLTVL.